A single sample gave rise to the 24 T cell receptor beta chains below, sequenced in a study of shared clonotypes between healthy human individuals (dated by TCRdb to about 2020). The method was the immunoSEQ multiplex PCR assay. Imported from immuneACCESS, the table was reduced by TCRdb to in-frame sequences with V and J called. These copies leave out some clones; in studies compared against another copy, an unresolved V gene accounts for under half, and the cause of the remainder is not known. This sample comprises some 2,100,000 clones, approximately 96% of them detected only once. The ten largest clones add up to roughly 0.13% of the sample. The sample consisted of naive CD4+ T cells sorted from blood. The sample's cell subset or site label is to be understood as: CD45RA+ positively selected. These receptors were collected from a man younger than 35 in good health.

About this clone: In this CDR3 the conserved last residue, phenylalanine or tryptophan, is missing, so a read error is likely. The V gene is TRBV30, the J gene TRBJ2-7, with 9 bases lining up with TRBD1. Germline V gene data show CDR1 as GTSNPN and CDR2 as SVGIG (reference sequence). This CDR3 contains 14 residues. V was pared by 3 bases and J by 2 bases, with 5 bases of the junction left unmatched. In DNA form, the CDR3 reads TGTGCCTGGAGACAACAGGGGGCAACCTACGAGCAGTACTCC. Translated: CAWRQQGATYEQYS.

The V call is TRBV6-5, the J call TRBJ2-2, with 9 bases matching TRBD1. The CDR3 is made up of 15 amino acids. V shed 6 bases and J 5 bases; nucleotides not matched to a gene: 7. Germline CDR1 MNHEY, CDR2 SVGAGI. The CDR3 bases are TGTGCCAGCAGGATTCCCGGGACAGGGACCGGGGAGCTGTTTTTT. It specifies CASRIPGTGTGELFF.

CDR3 nucleotide sequence: TGTGCCAGCCAGGCCCCGAGCTCTGGAAACACCATATATTTT. Translating it yields CASQAPSSGNTIYF. The chain employs TRBV5-6 and TRBJ1-3; D unclear. Germline CDR1 is SGHDT and CDR2 is YYEEEE. With 7 bases removed from V and 0 bases from J, the gap between germline ends came to 11 bases. This CDR3 has 14 amino acids.

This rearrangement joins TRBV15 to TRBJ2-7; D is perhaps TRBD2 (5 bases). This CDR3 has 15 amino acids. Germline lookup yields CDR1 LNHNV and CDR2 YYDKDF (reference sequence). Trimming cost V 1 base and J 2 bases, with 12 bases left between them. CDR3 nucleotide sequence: TGTGCCACCAGCAGAGCTCGGCACGGGACCTACGAGCAGTACTTC. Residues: CATSRARHGTYEQYF.

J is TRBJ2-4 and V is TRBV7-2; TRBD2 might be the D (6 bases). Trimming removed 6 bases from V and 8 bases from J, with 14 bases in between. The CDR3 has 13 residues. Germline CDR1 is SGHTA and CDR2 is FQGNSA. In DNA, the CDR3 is TGTGCCAGCAGTCTGATGGGACTTGACATTCAGTACTTC. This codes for CASSLMGLDIQYF.

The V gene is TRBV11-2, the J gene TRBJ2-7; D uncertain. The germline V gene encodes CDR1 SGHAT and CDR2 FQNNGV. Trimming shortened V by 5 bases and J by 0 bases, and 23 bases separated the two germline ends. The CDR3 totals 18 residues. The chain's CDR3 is CASSRFAQGSPFSYEQYF. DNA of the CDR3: TGTGCCAGCAGCCGTTTTGCTCAAGGTAGCCCATTCTCCTACGAGCAGTACTTC.

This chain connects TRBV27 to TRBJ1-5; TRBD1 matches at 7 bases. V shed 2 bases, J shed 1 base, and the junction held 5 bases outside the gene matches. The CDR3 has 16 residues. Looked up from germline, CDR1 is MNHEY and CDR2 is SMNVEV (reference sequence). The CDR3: CASSLGGGWSNQPQHF. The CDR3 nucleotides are TGTGCCAGCAGTTTAGGAGGGGGCTGGAGCAATCAGCCCCAGCATTTT.

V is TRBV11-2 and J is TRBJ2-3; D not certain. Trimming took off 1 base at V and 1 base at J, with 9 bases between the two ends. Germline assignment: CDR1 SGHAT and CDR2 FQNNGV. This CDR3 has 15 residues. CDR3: CASSLGQSRTDTQYF. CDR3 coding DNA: TGTGCCAGCAGCTTAGGTCAGTCTCGCACAGATACGCAGTATTTT.

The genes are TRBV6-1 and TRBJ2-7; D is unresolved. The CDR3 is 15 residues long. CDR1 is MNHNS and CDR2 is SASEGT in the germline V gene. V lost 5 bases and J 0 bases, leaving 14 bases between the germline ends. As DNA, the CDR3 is TGTGCCAGCAGTAAAACCCTCACAAACTCCTACGAGCAGTACTTC. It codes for CASSKTLTNSYEQYF.

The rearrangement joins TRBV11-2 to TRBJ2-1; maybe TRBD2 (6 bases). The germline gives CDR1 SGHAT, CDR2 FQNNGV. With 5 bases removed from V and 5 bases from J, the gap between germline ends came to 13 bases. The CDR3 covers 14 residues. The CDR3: CASSLGSGDNEQFF. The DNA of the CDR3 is TGTGCCAGCAGCCTTGGATCGGGGGACAATGAGCAGTTCTTC. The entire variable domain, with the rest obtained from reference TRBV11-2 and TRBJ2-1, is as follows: EAGVAQSPRYKIIEKRQSVAFWCNPISGHATLYWYQQILGQGPKLLIQFQNNGVVDDSQLPKDRFSAERLKGVDSTLKIQPAKLEDSAVYLCASSLGSGDNEQFFGPGTRLTVL.

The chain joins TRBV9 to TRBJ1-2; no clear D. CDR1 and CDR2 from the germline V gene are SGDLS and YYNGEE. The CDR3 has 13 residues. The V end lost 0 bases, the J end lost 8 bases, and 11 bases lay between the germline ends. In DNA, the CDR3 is TGTGCCAGCAGCGTAGACGGGTTTGGAGGCTACACCTTC. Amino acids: CASSVDGFGGYTF.

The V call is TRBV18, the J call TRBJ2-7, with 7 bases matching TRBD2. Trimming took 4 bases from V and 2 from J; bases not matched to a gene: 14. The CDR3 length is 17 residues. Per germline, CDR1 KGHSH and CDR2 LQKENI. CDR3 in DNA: TGTGCCAGCTCACAAGGGGTCCAAGGGAGGGCGACCTACGAGCAGTACTTC. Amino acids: CASSQGVQGRATYEQYF.

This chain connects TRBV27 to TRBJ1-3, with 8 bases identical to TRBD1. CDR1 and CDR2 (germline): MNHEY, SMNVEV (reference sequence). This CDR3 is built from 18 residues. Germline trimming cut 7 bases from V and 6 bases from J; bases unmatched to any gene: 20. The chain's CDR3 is CASILAPTGDWVENTIYF. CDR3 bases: TGTGCCAGCATCTTGGCCCCGACAGGGGATTGGGTCGAAAACACCATATATTTT.

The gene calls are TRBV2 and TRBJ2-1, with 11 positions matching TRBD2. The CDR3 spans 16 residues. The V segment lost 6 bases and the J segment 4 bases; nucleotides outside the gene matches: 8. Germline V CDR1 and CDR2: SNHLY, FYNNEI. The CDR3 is CASRETTSGGYNEQFF. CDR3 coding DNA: TGTGCCAGCAGGGAAACTACTAGCGGGGGATACAATGAGCAGTTCTTC.

For the CDR3, the DNA is TGCGCCAGCAGCCATAACATCGGTAAGGGACAGTCGGAAGGCTACACCTTC. The encoded protein is CASSHNIGKGQSEGYTF. The chain is built from TRBV5-1 and TRBJ1-2; TRBD1 aligns across 7 bases. The CDR3 has 17 amino acids. V trimming: 4 bases; J trimming: 8 bases; junction bases outside the gene matches: 20. Germline V gene sequence: CDR1 SGHRS, CDR2 YFSETQ.

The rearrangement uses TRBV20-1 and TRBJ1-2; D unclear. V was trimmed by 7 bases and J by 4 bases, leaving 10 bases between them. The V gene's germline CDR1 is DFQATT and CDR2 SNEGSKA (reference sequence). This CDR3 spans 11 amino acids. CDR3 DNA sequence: TGCAGTGTCGGCAGCCTCTATGGCTACACCTTC. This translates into CSVGSLYGYTF.

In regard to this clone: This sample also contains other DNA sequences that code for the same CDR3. The CDR3 DNA sequence: TGCGCCAGCAGCCCGAGCGGGGGGGACTCCTACAATGAGCAGTTCTTC. This translates into CASSPSGGDSYNEQFF. The chain joins TRBV5-1 to TRBJ2-1; 10 nucleotides line up with TRBD2. Trimming at V came to 4 bases and at J to 0 bases, leaving 4 bases not matched to a gene. CDR1 SGHRS and CDR2 YFSETQ come from the germline V gene. The CDR3 length is 16 residues. Based on the CDR3 plus reference TRBV5-1 and TRBJ2-1, the full variable domain is KAGVTQTPRYLIKTRGQQVTLSCSPISGHRSVSWYQQTPGQGLQFLFEYFSETQRNKGNFPGRFSGRQFSNSRSEMNVSTLELGDSALYLCASSPSGGDSYNEQFFGPGTRLTVL.

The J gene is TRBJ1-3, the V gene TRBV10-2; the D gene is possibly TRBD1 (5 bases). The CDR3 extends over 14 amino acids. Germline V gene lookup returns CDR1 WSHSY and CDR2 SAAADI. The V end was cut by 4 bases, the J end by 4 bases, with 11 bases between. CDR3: CASSAQGYGNTIYF. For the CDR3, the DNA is TGCGCCAGCAGTGCTCAGGGATACGGAAACACCATATATTTT.

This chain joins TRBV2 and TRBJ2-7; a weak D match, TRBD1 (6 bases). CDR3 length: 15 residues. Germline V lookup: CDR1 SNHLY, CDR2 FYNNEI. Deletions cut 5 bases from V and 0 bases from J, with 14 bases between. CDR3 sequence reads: CASSSDRSLSYEQYF. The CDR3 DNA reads TGTGCCAGCAGTTCAGACAGGTCCCTCTCCTACGAGCAGTACTTC.

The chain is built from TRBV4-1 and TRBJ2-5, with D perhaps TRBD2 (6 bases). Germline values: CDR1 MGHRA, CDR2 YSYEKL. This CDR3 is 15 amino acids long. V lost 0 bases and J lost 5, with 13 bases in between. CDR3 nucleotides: TGCGCCAGCAGCCAAGAGGGGGTCAGCGGGGAGACCCAGTACTTC. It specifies CASSQEGVSGETQYF.

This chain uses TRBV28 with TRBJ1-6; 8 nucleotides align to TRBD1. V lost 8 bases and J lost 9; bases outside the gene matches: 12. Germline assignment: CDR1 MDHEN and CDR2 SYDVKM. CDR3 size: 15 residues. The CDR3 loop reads CASSLGQVMGSPLHF. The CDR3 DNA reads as TGTGCCAGCTCCTTGGGACAGGTGATGGGTTCACCCCTCCACTTT.

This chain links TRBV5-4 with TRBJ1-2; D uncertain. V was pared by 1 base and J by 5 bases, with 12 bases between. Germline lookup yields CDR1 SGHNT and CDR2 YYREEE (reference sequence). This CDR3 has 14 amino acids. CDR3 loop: CASSLRKLDYGYTF. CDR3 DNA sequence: TGTGCCAGCAGCTTGAGGAAGTTGGATTATGGCTACACCTTC.

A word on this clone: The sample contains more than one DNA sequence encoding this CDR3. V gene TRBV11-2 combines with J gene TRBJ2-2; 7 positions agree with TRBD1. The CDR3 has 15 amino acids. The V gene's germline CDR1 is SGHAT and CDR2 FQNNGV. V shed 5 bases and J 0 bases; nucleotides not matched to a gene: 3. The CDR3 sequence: CASSLGTANTGELFF. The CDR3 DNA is TGTGCCAGCAGCCTTGGGACAGCGAACACCGGGGAGCTGTTTTTT.

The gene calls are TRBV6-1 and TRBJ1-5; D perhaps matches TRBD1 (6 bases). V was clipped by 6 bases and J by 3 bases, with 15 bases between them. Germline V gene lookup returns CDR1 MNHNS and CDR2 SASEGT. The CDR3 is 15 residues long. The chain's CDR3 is CASRARTANNQPQHF. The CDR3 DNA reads TGTGCCAGCAGGGCGAGGACAGCCAACAATCAGCCCCAGCATTTT.